The 27 T cell receptor beta chains listed next were all sequenced from one sample in a study of Ad26.COV2.S vaccination and SARS-CoV-2 variants. The treatment was: roughly 20 received Ad26.COV2.S at low or high dose, single or two shots; roughly 5 received placebo; per-sample allocation not given. After the first vaccine or placebo injection, samples were drawn on day 63. The repertoire was sequenced with immunoSEQ multiplex PCR; TCRdb's copy has only in-frame clones and lacks some. The sample records about 400,000 clones, approximately 89% being singletons. Sequencing used peripheral blood, obtained in a trial of Ad26.COV2.S vaccine versus placebo. These receptors were collected from a person between 18 and 65 years old who received the Ad26.COV2.S COVID-19 vaccine or a placebo.

This chain links TRBV9 with TRBJ2-1; D gene ambiguous. V was clipped by 0 bases and J by 5 bases, with 12 bases between them. This CDR3 contains 15 residues. The germline CDR1 and CDR2 sequences are SGDLS and YYNGEE. CDR3 DNA sequence: TGTGCCAGCAGCGTAGCTTTAGGGCGCAACAATGAGCAGTTCTTC. It is translated as CASSVALGRNNEQFF.

This clone was recorded only once. This chain joins TRBV7-2 and TRBJ2-1, with D perhaps TRBD1 or TRBD2 (6 bases each). V was pared by 5 bases and J by 10 bases, with 15 bases between. This CDR3 comprises 13 residues. Germline assignment: CDR1 SGHTA and CDR2 FQGNSA. The CDR3 here is CASSRSWGAEQFF. The CDR3 bases are TGTGCCAGCAGCAGGAGTTGGGGGGCCGAGCAGTTCTTC.

This chain connects TRBV9 to TRBJ2-6; TRBD2 matches 14 bases. CDR3 length: 18 amino acids. CDR1 and CDR2 (germline): SGDLS, YYNGEE. The junction had 4 bases not matched to a gene; V was cut back by 3 bases and J by 2 bases. The CDR3 sequence: CASSAMGLAGAGANVLTF. The CDR3, as DNA: TGTGCCAGCAGCGCTATGGGACTAGCGGGAGCTGGGGCCAACGTCCTGACTTTC.

The chain has TRBV9 and TRBJ1-2; no firm D call. This CDR3 has 14 amino acids. The germline gives CDR1 SGDLS, CDR2 YYNGEE. Trimming removed 0 bases at V and 3 bases at J, with 9 bases between. The CDR3 DNA reads as TGTGCCAGCAGCGTAGATTGGTTGGACTATGGCTACACCTTC. It translates to CASSVDWLDYGYTF.

V is TRBV29-1 and J is TRBJ1-4; 8 positions agree with TRBD1. Per the germline V gene, CDR1 is SQVTM and CDR2 is ANQGSEA. This CDR3 region has 12 residues. Trimming at V came to 4 bases and at J to 6 bases, leaving 1 base not matched to a gene. CDR3 sequence reads: CSVAQGDEKLFF. The CDR3 DNA reads TGCAGCGTTGCACAGGGGGATGAAAAACTGTTTTTT.

The chain uses TRBV13 and TRBJ2-7, with 8 bases matching TRBD2. CDR1 and CDR2 (germline): PRHDT, FYEKMQ (reference sequence). The CDR3 is 15 amino acids. V shed 5 bases and J 2 bases; nucleotides not matched to a gene: 8. Here the CDR3 reads CASSQGLAGTYEQYF. CDR3 bases: TGTGCCAGCAGCCAAGGGCTAGCGGGCACCTACGAGCAGTACTTC.

This chain connects TRBV28 to TRBJ2-1, with D uncertain. Germline V gene lookup returns CDR1 MDHEN and CDR2 SYDVKM. V was trimmed by 2 bases and J by 10 bases, leaving 6 bases between them. The CDR3 sequence is 11 residues long. The CDR3 DNA is TGTGCCAGCAGTTTAACGGACGAGCAGTTCTTC. The encoded protein is CASSLTDEQFF.

The V call is TRBV4-1, the J call TRBJ2-3; D uncertain. This CDR3 is 14 amino acids long. V shed 4 bases and J shed 3 bases, with 11 bases lying between them. Germline loops: CDR1 MGHRA, CDR2 YSYEKL. CDR3 bases: TGCGCCAGCAGCCCTGGATCGCCAACAGATACGCAGTATTTT. This codes for CASSPGSPTDTQYF.

This clone was observed a single time. The chain combines TRBV11-2 with TRBJ2-7, with TRBD1 matching over 10 bases. The J segment lost 2 bases and the V segment lost 5 bases, leaving 6 bases of the junction unmatched. The CDR3 length is 15 residues. Germline V lookup: CDR1 SGHAT, CDR2 FQNNGV. The CDR3 protein is CASSLVGTGAYEQYF. In DNA form, the CDR3 reads TGTGCCAGCAGCCTTGTAGGGACAGGGGCCTACGAGCAGTACTTC. The full variable domain, in which reference TRBV11-2 and TRBJ2-7 provide the parts outside the CDR3, is EAGVAQSPRYKIIEKRQSVAFWCNPISGHATLYWYQQILGQGPKLLIQFQNNGVVDDSQLPKDRFSAERLKGVDSTLKIQPAKLEDSAVYLCASSLVGTGAYEQYFGPGTRLTVT.

This clone was observed a single time. This chain connects TRBV3-1 (or the pseudogene TRBV3-2) to TRBJ2-3, with D possibly called TRBD1 or TRBD2 (5 bases each). The CDR3 extends over 15 amino acids. With 7 bases removed from V and 3 bases from J, the gap between germline ends came to 17 bases. Germline lookup yields CDR1 LGHDT and CDR2 YNNKEL (reference sequence). This CDR3 is CASKLGGSHTDTQYF. The CDR3 DNA reads TGTGCCAGCAAACTTGGGGGTTCTCATACAGATACGCAGTATTTT.

About this clone: At one boundary the junction diverges from the germline segment, which might be a read error. The same CDR3 arises from other DNA sequences in this sample as well. This chain connects TRBV7-9 to TRBJ2-2; 7 nucleotides match TRBD1. Germline V gene sequence: CDR1 SEHNR, CDR2 FQNEAQ (reference sequence). The CDR3 runs 14 residues. In nucleotides, the CDR3 is TGTGCCAGCAGCCTAGCAGGGGGCACCGGGGAGCTGTTTTTT. The encoded protein is CASSLAGGTGELFF.

This chain joins TRBV10-2 and TRBJ1-2, with D maybe TRBD1 (6 bases). The germline gives CDR1 WSHSY, CDR2 SAAADI. The CDR3 runs to 15 residues. Trimming cost V 0 bases and J 3 bases, with 11 bases left between them. The CDR3 sequence: CASSESGGRYYGYTF. DNA of the CDR3: TGCGCCAGCAGTGAGTCTGGGGGCAGGTACTATGGCTACACCTTC.

V usage is TRBV4-1 and J usage is TRBJ2-5; 11 bases match TRBD1. Germline V CDR1 and CDR2: MGHRA, YSYEKL. V dropped 1 base and J dropped 5; count of bases not matched to a gene: 6. The CDR3 is made up of 16 amino acids. The chain's CDR3 is CASSQGLGQGVETQYF. In DNA form, the CDR3 reads TGCGCCAGCAGCCAAGGGTTGGGACAGGGGGTGGAGACCCAGTACTTC.

Turning to this clone: Additional DNA sequences in this sample encode the identical CDR3. The chain combines TRBV24-1 with TRBJ2-1, with D unclear. Germline-derived CDR1 and CDR2 are KGHDR and SFDVKD. CDR3 length: 12 residues. Between the trimmed V and J ends, which lost 4 bases and 6 bases, there was a span of 6 bases. In DNA form, the CDR3 reads TGTGCCACCAGTGAATCCGTCAATGAGCAGTTCTTC. This translates into CATSESVNEQFF.

This clone has only one observation. CDR3 sequence: CASVPPGTGNTGELFF. CDR3 bases: TGTGCCAGCGTACCCCCCGGGACAGGGAACACCGGGGAGCTGTTTTTT. This chain links TRBV2 with TRBJ2-2; 8 nucleotides align to TRBD1. Germline V gene sequence: CDR1 SNHLY, CDR2 FYNNEI. V shed 8 bases and J 1 base; nucleotides not matched to a gene: 9. The CDR3 runs to 16 residues.

J is TRBJ1-1 and V is TRBV11-3; tentatively, D is TRBD1 (6 bases). Germline-derived CDR1 and CDR2 are SGHNT and YENEEA. The CDR3 loop spans 14 amino acids. V was cut by 5 bases and J by 4 bases, with 14 bases left in between. The DNA for the CDR3 is TGTGCCAGCAGCCTCTACAGGGAGAGCACTGAAGCTTTCTTT. Protein: CASSLYRESTEAFF. The full variable domain, with the rest looked up from reference TRBV11-3 and TRBJ1-1, is EAGVVQSPRYKIIEKKQPVAFWCNPISGHNTLYWYLQNLGQGPELLIRYENEEAVDDSQLPKDRFSAERLKGVDSTLKIQPAELGDSAVYLCASSLYRESTEAFFGQGTRLTVV.

This clone was picked up one time. V is TRBV7-9 and J is TRBJ2-1; D may match TRBD1 or TRBD2 (5 bases each). Germline CDR1 and CDR2: SEHNR and FQNEAQ (reference sequence). There are 14 residues in the CDR3. Trimming pared 1 base from V and 6 bases from J, leaving 10 bases between. The CDR3 DNA is TGTGCCAGCAGCTTAGGGGGGAGCCTCAATGAGCAGTTCTTC. Translation gives CASSLGGSLNEQFF.

The rearrangement joins TRBV15 to TRBJ2-4; TRBD1 is a possible D gene (5 bases). This CDR3 comprises 17 residues. Germline V lookup: CDR1 LNHNV, CDR2 YYDKDF (reference sequence). Trimming took off 1 base at V and 0 bases at J, with 13 bases between the two ends. The CDR3 coding sequence is TGTGCCACCAGCAGAGTTGTTGGGGCTGTAGCCAAAAACATTCAGTACTTC. This gives the protein CATSRVVGAVAKNIQYF.

The V and J genes are TRBV11-3 and TRBJ2-5; D ambiguous. There are 16 residues in the CDR3. From germline, CDR1 is SGHNT and CDR2 YENEEA. V lost 5 bases and J lost 7, with 23 bases in between. CDR3 sequence reads: CASSLSDILPGMTQYF. CDR3 in DNA: TGTGCCAGCAGCCTAAGTGACATCCTCCCTGGCATGACCCAGTACTTC. Using reference TRBV11-3 and TRBJ2-5 for the parts outside the CDR3, the full variable domain is EAGVVQSPRYKIIEKKQPVAFWCNPISGHNTLYWYLQNLGQGPELLIRYENEEAVDDSQLPKDRFSAERLKGVDSTLKIQPAELGDSAVYLCASSLSDILPGMTQYFGPGTRLLVL.

This chain uses TRBV6-5 with TRBJ2-1, with D unresolved. The CDR3 runs 16 residues. The germline gives CDR1 MNHEY, CDR2 SVGAGI. V lost 0 bases and J lost 7, with 16 bases in between. This chain's CDR3 is CASSYSLRTERNEQFF. The CDR3 bases are TGTGCCAGCAGTTACTCCCTCAGGACGGAGAGAAATGAGCAGTTCTTC.

The V call is TRBV9, the J call TRBJ2-1; TRBD2 agrees at 9 bases. J gave up 4 bases and V 2 bases, and 22 bases lay outside the gene matches. Germline V lookup: CDR1 SGDLS, CDR2 YYNGEE. This CDR3 comprises 21 residues. CDR3 loop: CASSVTPGLAGRPSLYNEQFF. The CDR3, as DNA: TGTGCCAGCAGCGTCACCCCGGGGCTAGCGGGACGCCCGTCCTTATACAATGAGCAGTTCTTC.

The chain has TRBV28 and TRBJ1-1; 7 nucleotides agree with TRBD1. V shed 10 bases and J 5 bases; nucleotides not matched to a gene: 10. The V gene's germline CDR1 is MDHEN and CDR2 SYDVKM. This CDR3 is 13 amino acids long. The CDR3 loop is CATSVGGPTEAFF. The CDR3 DNA is TGTGCCACCTCCGTAGGGGGCCCGACTGAAGCTTTCTTT.

The chain joins TRBV9 to TRBJ2-5; D is unresolved. Germline CDR1 reads SGDLS; CDR2 reads YYNGEE. Deletions cut 4 bases from V and 2 bases from J, with 12 bases between. The CDR3 loop spans 14 amino acids. The CDR3 coding sequence is TGTGCCAGCAGCTTGCGACAAGCACAAGAGACCCAGTACTTC. This sequence encodes CASSLRQAQETQYF.

A few counts support this clone. This rearrangement joins TRBV2 to TRBJ2-7, with 8 bases lining up with TRBD2. V dropped 6 bases and J dropped 4; count of bases not matched to a gene: 5. The germline V gene has CDR1 SNHLY and CDR2 FYNNEI. The CDR3 is made up of 13 amino acids. The CDR3 region has the DNA TGTGCCAGCAGGACTAGCGTGACGTACGAGCAGTACTTC. Translated, it gives CASRTSVTYEQYF. Full variable domain (outside the CDR3, taken from reference TRBV2 and TRBJ2-7): EPEVTQTPSHQVTQMGQEVILRCVPISNHLYFYWYRQILGQKVEFLVSFYNNEISEKSEIFDDQFSVERPDGSNFTLKIRSTKLEDSAMYFCASRTSVTYEQYFGPGTRLTVT.

The chain is built from TRBV11-3 and TRBJ2-1, with D tentatively TRBD2 (6 bases). Trimming removed 0 bases from V and 3 bases from J, with 12 bases in between. The CDR3 totals 16 residues. Germline V gene data show CDR1 as SGHNT and CDR2 as YENEEA. CDR3 coding DNA: TGTGCCAGCAGCTTAGATAGTTGGCGGGGCTACAATGAGCAGTTCTTC. It is translated as CASSLDSWRGYNEQFF.

This clone was detected only once. The chain employs TRBV6-1 and TRBJ2-2, with 7 bases fitting TRBD2. The CDR3 covers 15 residues. V lost 2 bases and J lost 2; bases outside the gene matches: 2. Germline CDR1 MNHNS, CDR2 SASEGT. The CDR3 DNA reads as TGTGCCAGCAGTGAACTAGCGGTCAACACCGGGGAGCTGTTTTTT. It is translated as CASSELAVNTGELFF.

The chain couples TRBV5-1 to TRBJ2-1, with D perhaps TRBD1 (5 bases). Trimming removed 0 bases from V and 8 bases from J, with 18 bases in between. The CDR3 spans 16 residues. The V gene's germline CDR1 is SGHRS and CDR2 YFSETQ. This CDR3 is CASSLGARTMGHEQFF. DNA for the CDR3: TGCGCCAGCAGCTTGGGTGCCCGGACGATGGGGCATGAGCAGTTCTTC.